The clone carrying this T cell receptor (beta chain) was seen a handful of times. This entry is derived from a study of T-cell reconstitution after alpha-beta-depleted transplantation in children. The junction had 2 bases not matched to a gene; V was cut back by 7 bases and J by 6 bases. The CDR3 contains 11 residues. The germline V gene encodes CDR1 MGHDK and CDR2 SYGVNS. The authors prepared the TCRbeta library with unique molecular identifiers. TCRdb redid the calling of the PCR reads with MiXCR, one entry per CDR3 protein. This sample has a few hundred thousand distinct CDR3 sequences, with about 20% found just once.

Specimen: PBMCs from the stem cell graft donor, collected from the stem cell graft. This sequence was found in a human donor who donated a stem cell graft to a child with acute myeloid leukemia. The J gene is TRBJ1-2, the V gene TRBV25-1; TRBD1 matches 7 bases. CDR3 DNA sequence: TGTGCCAGCAAACAGGGGCATGGCTACACCTTC. It codes for CASKQGHGYTF.